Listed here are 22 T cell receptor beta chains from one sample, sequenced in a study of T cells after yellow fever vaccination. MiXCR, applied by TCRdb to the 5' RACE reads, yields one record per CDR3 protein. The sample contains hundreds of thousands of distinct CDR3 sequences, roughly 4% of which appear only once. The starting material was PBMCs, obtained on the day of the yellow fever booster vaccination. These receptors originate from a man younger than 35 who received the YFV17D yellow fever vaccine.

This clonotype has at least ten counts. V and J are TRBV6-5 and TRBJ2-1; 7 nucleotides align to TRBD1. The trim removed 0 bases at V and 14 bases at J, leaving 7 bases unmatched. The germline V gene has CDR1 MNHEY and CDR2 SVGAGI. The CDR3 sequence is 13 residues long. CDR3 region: CASSYSGGLGEFF. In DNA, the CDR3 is TGTGCCAGCAGTTACTCAGGGGGCCTCGGGGAGTTCTTC.

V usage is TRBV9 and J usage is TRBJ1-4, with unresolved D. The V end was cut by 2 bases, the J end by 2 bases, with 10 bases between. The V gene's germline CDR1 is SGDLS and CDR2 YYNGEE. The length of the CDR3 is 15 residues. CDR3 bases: TGTGCCAGCAGCGTGAGGGCAGTGACTAATGAAAAACTGTTTTTT. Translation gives CASSVRAVTNEKLFF. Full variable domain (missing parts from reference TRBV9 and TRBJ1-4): DSGVTQTPKHLITATGQRVTLRCSPRSGDLSVYWYQQSLDQGLQFLIQYYNGEERAKGNILERFSAQQFPDLHSELNLSSLELGDSALYFCASSVRAVTNEKLFFGSGTQLSVL.

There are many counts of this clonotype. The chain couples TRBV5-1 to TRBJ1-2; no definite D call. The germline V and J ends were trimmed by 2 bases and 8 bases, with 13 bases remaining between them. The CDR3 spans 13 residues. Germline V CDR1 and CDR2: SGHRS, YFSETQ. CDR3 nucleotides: TGCGCCAGCAGCTTATCGGGGTTCGACGGCTACACCTTC. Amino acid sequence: CASSLSGFDGYTF.

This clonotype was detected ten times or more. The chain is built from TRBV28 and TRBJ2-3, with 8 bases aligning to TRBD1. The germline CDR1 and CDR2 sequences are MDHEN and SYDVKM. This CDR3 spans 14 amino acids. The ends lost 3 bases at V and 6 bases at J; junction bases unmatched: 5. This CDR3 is CASSFSDRGDTQYF. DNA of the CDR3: TGTGCCAGCAGTTTCTCCGACAGGGGTGATACGCAGTATTTT.

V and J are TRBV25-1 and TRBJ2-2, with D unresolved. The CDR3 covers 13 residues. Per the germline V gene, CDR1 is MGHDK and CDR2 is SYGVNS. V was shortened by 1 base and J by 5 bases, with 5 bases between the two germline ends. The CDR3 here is CASSEWETGELFF. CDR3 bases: TGTGCCAGCAGTGAATGGGAAACCGGGGAGCTGTTTTTT.

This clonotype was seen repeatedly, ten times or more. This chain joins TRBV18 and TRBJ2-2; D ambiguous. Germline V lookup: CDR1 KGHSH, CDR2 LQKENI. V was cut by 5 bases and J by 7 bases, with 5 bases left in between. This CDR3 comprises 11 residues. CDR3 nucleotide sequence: TGTGCCAGCTCAACCAGCGGGGAGCTGTTTTTT. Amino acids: CASSTSGELFF.

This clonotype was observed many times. The CDR3 coding sequence is TGCGCCAGCAGCCGGCTAGCGGGGGGGCACGAGCAGTACTTC. This sequence encodes CASSRLAGGHEQYF. The chain has TRBV4-1 and TRBJ2-7; TRBD2 aligns across 12 bases. V lost 4 bases and J lost 5; bases outside the gene matches: 3. From germline, CDR1 is MGHRA and CDR2 YSYEKL. The CDR3 runs to 14 residues.

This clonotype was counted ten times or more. CDR3 nucleotides: TGTGCCAGCAGTTTGTCCCGTAAGAATGAGCAGTTCTTC. It is translated as CASSLSRKNEQFF. The V gene is TRBV12-3 or TRBV12-4, the J gene TRBJ2-1, with no clear D. There are 13 residues in the CDR3. V lost 3 bases and J 7 bases, leaving 10 bases between the germline ends.

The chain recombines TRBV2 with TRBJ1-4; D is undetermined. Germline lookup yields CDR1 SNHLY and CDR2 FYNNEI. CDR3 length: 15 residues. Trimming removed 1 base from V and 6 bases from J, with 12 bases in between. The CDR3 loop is CASSEGTLEDEKLFF. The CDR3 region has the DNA TGTGCCAGCAGTGAAGGGACGCTCGAGGATGAAAAACTGTTTTTT.

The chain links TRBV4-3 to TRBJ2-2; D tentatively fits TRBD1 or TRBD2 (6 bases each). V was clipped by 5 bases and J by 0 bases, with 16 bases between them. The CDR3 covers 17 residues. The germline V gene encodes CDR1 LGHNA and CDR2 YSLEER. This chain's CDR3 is CASSFRFGGANTGELFF. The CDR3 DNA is TGCGCCAGCAGCTTCAGGTTCGGGGGCGCGAACACCGGGGAGCTGTTTTTT.

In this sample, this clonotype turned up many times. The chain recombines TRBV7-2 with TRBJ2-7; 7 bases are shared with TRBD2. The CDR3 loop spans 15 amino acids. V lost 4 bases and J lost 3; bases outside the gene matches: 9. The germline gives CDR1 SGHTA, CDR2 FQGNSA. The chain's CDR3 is CASSYGWEGGYEQYV. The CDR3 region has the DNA TGTGCCAGCAGCTACGGTTGGGAGGGCGGCTACGAGCAGTACGTC.

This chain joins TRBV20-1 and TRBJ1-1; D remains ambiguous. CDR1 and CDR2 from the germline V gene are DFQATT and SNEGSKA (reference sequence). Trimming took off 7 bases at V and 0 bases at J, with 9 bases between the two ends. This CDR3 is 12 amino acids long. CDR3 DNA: TGCAGTGGTTTTGAGATGAACACTGAAGCTTTCTTT. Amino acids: CSGFEMNTEAFF.

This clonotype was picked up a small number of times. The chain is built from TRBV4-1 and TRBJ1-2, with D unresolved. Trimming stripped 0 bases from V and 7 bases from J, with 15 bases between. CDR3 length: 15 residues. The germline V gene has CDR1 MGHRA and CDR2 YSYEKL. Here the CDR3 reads CASSQDGGTARGYTF. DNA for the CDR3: TGCGCCAGCAGCCAAGATGGAGGAACAGCTCGTGGCTACACCTTC.

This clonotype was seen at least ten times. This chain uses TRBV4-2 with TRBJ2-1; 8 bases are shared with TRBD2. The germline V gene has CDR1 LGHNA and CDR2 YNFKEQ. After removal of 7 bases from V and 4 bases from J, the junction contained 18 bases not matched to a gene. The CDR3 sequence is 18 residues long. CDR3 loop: CASTRGGGPGGFYNEQFF. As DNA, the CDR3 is TGTGCCAGCACCCGGGGGGGTGGTCCGGGGGGCTTTTACAATGAGCAGTTCTTC.

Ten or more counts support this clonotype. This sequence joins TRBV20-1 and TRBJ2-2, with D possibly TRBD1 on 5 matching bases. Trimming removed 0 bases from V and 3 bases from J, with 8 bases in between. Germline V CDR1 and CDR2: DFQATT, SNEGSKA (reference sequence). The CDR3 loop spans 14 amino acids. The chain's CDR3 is CSARDKGDTGELFF. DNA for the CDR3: TGCAGTGCTAGAGATAAAGGGGACACCGGGGAGCTGTTTTTT.

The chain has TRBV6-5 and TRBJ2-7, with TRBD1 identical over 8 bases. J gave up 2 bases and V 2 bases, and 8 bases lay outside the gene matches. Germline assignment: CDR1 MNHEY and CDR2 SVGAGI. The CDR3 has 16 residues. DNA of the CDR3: TGTGCCAGCAGTTACCCCCGGCAGGGGGCCACCTACGAGCAGTACGTC. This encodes CASSYPRQGATYEQYV.

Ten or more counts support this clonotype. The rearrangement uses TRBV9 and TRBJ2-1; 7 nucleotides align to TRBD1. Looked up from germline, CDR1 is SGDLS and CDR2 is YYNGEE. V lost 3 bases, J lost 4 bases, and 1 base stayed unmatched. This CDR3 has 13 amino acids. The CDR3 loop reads CASSGQGYNEQFF. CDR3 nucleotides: TGTGCCAGCAGCGGACAGGGATACAATGAGCAGTTCTTC. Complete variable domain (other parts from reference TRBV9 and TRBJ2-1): DSGVTQTPKHLITATGQRVTLRCSPRSGDLSVYWYQQSLDQGLQFLIQYYNGEERAKGNILERFSAQQFPDLHSELNLSSLELGDSALYFCASSGQGYNEQFFGPGTRLTVL.

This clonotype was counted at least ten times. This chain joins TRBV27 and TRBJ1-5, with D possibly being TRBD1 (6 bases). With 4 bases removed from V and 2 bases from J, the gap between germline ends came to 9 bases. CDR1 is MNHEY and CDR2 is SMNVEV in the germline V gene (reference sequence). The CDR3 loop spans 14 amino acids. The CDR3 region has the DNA TGTGCCAGCAGTTCAGGGGTCGGCAATCAGCCCCAGCATTTT. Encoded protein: CASSSGVGNQPQHF.

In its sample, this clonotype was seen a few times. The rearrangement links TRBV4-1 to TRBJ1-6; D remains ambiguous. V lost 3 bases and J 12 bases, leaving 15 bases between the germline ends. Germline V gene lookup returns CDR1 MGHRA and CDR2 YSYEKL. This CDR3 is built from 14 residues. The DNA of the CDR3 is TGCGCCAGCAGCCATTCTGCCGGCCCAGAACCCCTCCACTTT. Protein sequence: CASSHSAGPEPLHF.

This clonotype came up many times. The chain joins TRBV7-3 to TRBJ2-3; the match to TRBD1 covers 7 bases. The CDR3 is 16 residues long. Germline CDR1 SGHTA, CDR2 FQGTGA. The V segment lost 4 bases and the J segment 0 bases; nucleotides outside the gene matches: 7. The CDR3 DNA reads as TGTGCCAGCAGCTCAATGGACAGGATTAGCACAGATACGCAGTATTTT. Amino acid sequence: CASSSMDRISTDTQYF.

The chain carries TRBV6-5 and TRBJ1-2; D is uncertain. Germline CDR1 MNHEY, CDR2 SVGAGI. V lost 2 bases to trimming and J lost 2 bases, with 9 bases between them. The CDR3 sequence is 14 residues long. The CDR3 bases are TGTGCCAGCAGTTACAGCCCAGGAAACTATGGCTACACCTTC. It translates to CASSYSPGNYGYTF.

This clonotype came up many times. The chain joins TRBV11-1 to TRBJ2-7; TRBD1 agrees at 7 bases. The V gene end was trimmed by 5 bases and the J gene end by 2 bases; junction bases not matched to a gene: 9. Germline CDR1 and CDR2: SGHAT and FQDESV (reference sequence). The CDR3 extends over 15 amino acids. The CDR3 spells CASSRPRGGPYEQYF. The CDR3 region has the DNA TGTGCCAGCAGCCGACCGAGAGGGGGCCCCTACGAGCAGTACTTC.